Below, one T cell receptor beta chain is given with its context. The data derive from a study of control samples from healthy donors and cancer patients. Profiled with immunoSEQ multiplex PCR; TCRdb holds only in-frame clones, not every one. The sample has about 150,000 clones, around 96% seen once; the top ten hold approximately 5.7%. This CDR3 spans 15 amino acids. Trimming pared 1 base from V and 4 bases from J, leaving 13 bases between. Germline assignment: CDR1 SGDLS and CDR2 YYNGEE. The specimen was blood. The chain employs TRBV9 and TRBJ2-3; no reliable D call. This TCR was sampled from a man aged 35 to 55 in good health. Here the CDR3 reads CASSVYVDAPDTQYF. CDR3 coding DNA: TGTGCCAGCAGCGTATACGTTGACGCCCCAGATACGCAGTATTTT.